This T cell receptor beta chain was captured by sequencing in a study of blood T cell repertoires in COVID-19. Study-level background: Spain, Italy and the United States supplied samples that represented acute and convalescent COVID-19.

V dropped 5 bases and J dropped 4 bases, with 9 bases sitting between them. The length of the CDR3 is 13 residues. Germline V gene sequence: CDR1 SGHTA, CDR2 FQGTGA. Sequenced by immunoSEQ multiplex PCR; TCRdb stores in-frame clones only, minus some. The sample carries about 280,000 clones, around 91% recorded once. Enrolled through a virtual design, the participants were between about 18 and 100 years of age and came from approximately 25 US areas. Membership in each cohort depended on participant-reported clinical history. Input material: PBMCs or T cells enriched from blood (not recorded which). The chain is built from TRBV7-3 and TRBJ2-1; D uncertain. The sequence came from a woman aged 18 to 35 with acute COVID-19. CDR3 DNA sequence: TGTGCCAGCAGCCCAAACAATTACAATGAGCAGTTCTTC. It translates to CASSPNNYNEQFF. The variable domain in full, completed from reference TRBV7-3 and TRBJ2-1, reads GAGVSQTPSNKVTEKGKYVELRCDPISGHTALYWYRQSLGQGPEFLIYFQGTGAADDSGLPNDRFFAVRPEGSVSTLKIQRTERGDSAVYLCASSPNNYNEQFFGPGTRLTVL.